This T cell receptor beta chain is from a study of Graves' ophthalmopathy and Graves' hyperthyroidism. Overall study findings and caveats: Most thyroid clonotypes expanded beyond 0.001 frequency were also found in blood.

Remarks on this clonotype: Its antigen is currently unknown.

Participants with hyperthyroidism, aged 18 to 65, were newly diagnosed with under 2 months' duration. Researchers took RNA transcripts and amplified TCR beta CDR3 regions from them. RT-PCR in the first round used HTBI primers; a second-round multiplex PCR followed. TCRdb used MiXCR to reprocess the multiplex PCR reads, holding one entry per CDR3 protein. This table holds approximately 1.2 million distinct CDR3 sequences, roughly 35% found once. From germline, CDR1 is SEHNR and CDR2 FQNEAQ (reference sequence). The CDR3 covers 15 residues. V dropped 3 bases and J dropped 7; count of bases not matched to a gene: 7.

This TCR derives from an adult man with Graves' hyperthyroidism. The specimen sequenced was peripheral blood or thyroid tissue (not recorded which). The J gene is TRBJ1-4, the V gene TRBV7-9; TRBD1 matches at 8 bases. CDR3 region: CASSFAQGEGEKLFF. CDR3 sequence (DNA): TGTGCCAGCAGCTTCGCACAGGGGGAAGGTGAAAAACTGTTTTTT.